This entry lists 23 T cell receptor beta chains sequenced from one sample in a study of PD-1 blockade in classical Hodgkin lymphoma. Time point: cycle 4 day 1 (C4D1), after more than five weeks of nivolumab. There was relapse after autologous stem cell transplantation in every patient, and there was variation in brentuximab vedotin exposure. TCRdb's table, derived via immunoSEQ multiplex PCR, lists solely in-frame clones and lacks some. The top ten hold about 48% of the sample, which has over 3,500 clones, 65% to 70% seen once. The sample here was peripheral blood mononuclear cells (PBMCs), taken before the fourth cycle of nivolumab. These TCRs come from a human donor with classical Hodgkin lymphoma.

The V gene is TRBV27, the J gene TRBJ2-1, with D unclear. The germline V gene encodes CDR1 MNHEY and CDR2 SMNVEV (reference sequence). Deletions cut 5 bases from V and 7 bases from J, with 15 bases between. This CDR3 spans 14 amino acids. The CDR3 DNA reads as TGTGCCAGCAGTCCCACCGGGCGTTGGAATGAGCAGTTCTTC. This codes for CASSPTGRWNEQFF.

CDR3 bases: TGTGCCAGCAGTCTCAGCCAGGCACGTCCCTACGAGCAGTACTTC. Its translation is CASSLSQARPYEQYF. J is TRBJ2-7 and V is TRBV27; D is unresolved. The germline CDR1 and CDR2 sequences are MNHEY and SMNVEV (reference sequence). The CDR3 contains 15 residues. Trimming pared 5 bases from V and 2 bases from J, leaving 16 bases between.

The chain couples TRBV1 to TRBJ1-6. TRBV1 is marked as a pseudogene. There are 18 residues in the CDR3. CDR3 in DNA: TGCACCAGCAGCCAAGATAGGGCCCCAGAGGTTCTCAATTCACCCCTCCACTTT. Its protein is CTSSQDRAPEVLNSPLHF.

The V call is TRBV23-1, the J call TRBJ1-1, with D uncertain. Being an ORF, TRBV23-1 has a function that is uncertain. This CDR3 region has 12 residues. V lost 7 bases and J lost 2, with 8 bases in between. Here the CDR3 DNA reads TGCGCCAGCATGAGCGGAAACACTGAAGCTTTCTTT. Translating gives CASMSGNTEAFF.

The chain joins TRBV6-5 to TRBJ1-6; no clear D. This CDR3 is 16 amino acids long. The V gene's germline CDR1 is MNHEY and CDR2 SVGAGI. V was cut by 0 bases and J by 0 bases, with 6 bases left in between. The DNA for the CDR3 is TGTGCCAGCAGTTACTCGGAAAGCTCCTATAATTCACCCCTCCACTTT. Translation: CASSYSESSYNSPLHF.

This chain connects TRBV7-2 to TRBJ1-1; D perhaps matches TRBD1 (6 bases). V gave up 7 bases and J gave up 5 bases, with 14 bases separating them. Germline V CDR1 and CDR2: SGHTA, FQGNSA. The CDR3 contains 13 residues. The CDR3: CASTTGSRTEAFF. CDR3 sequence (DNA): TGTGCCAGCACCACAGGGTCTCGTACTGAAGCTTTCTTT.

V usage is TRBV6-5 and J usage is TRBJ2-1; 11 bases are shared with TRBD2. J was trimmed by 7 bases and V by 6 bases; bases with no gene match: 8. The CDR3 extends over 15 amino acids. Per the germline V gene, CDR1 is MNHEY and CDR2 is SVGAGI. The CDR3 sequence is CASRTLAGGLNEQFF. CDR3 coding DNA: TGTGCCAGCAGAACGCTAGCGGGGGGTCTAAATGAGCAGTTCTTC.

CDR3 in DNA: TGTGCCAGCAGCTCCTCACAAGGGGGATTGAACACCGGGGAGCTGTTTTTT. Translation: CASSSSQGGLNTGELFF. V is TRBV13 and J is TRBJ2-2; weak D call: TRBD1 (6 bases). Germline CDR1 and CDR2: PRHDT and FYEKMQ (reference sequence). Trimming shortened V by 4 bases and J by 1 base, and 16 bases separated the two germline ends. The CDR3 is 17 residues long. Combining the CDR3 with reference TRBV13 and TRBJ2-2 gives the whole variable domain AAGVIQSPRHLIKEKRETATLKCYPIPRHDTVYWYQQGPGQDPQFLISFYEKMQSDKGSIPDRFSAQQFSDYHSELNMSSLELGDSALYFCASSSSQGGLNTGELFFGEGSRLTVL.

This clone was seen a handful of times. The gene calls are TRBV2 and TRBJ2-1; 7 bases agree with TRBD1. J lost 4 bases, V lost 7 bases, and 4 bases had no gene match. This CDR3 comprises 13 residues. CDR1 and CDR2 from the germline V gene are SNHLY and FYNNEI. The CDR3 is CASILDRYNEQFF. CDR3 DNA: TGTGCCAGCATTCTGGACAGGTACAATGAGCAGTTCTTC.

The CDR3 is CASSLGRVGEKLFF. CDR3 DNA sequence: TGTGCCAGCAGCTTGGGCAGGGTCGGGGAAAAACTGTTTTTT. The gene calls are TRBV5-5 and TRBJ1-4, with a possible D match to TRBD1 (5 bases). V dropped 0 bases and J dropped 8 bases, with 11 bases sitting between them. In germline, CDR1 is SGHKS, CDR2 YYEKEE (reference sequence). This CDR3 contains 14 residues.

The chain is built from TRBV5-1 and TRBJ2-5; maybe TRBD1 (6 bases). The germline V gene encodes CDR1 SGHRS and CDR2 YFSETQ. Trimming took 1 base from V and 2 from J, leaving 12 bases between them. CDR3 length equals 15 residues. CDR3 in amino acids: CASSLSQGFQETQYF. The CDR3 DNA sequence: TGCGCCAGCAGCTTGTCACAGGGTTTTCAAGAGACCCAGTACTTC.

The chain couples TRBV2 to TRBJ2-3, with 10 bases aligning to TRBD2. Germline V gives CDR1 SNHLY, CDR2 FYNNEI. V gave up 3 bases and J gave up 7 bases; unmatched junction bases: 7. The CDR3 sequence is 15 residues long. The CDR3 sequence: CASSDQREGPYTQYF. The CDR3 DNA sequence: TGTGCCAGCAGTGATCAGCGGGAGGGTCCGTATACGCAGTATTTT. Drawing the rest from reference TRBV2 and TRBJ2-3, the complete variable domain is EPEVTQTPSHQVTQMGQEVILRCVPISNHLYFYWYRQILGQKVEFLVSFYNNEISEKSEIFDDQFSVERPDGSNFTLKIRSTKLEDSAMYFCASSDQREGPYTQYFGPGTRLTVL.

This chain links TRBV27 with TRBJ2-7; TRBD1 is a possible D gene (6 bases). The germline V and J ends were trimmed by 5 bases and 4 bases, with 18 bases remaining between them. The CDR3 has 15 amino acids. Germline-derived CDR1 and CDR2 are MNHEY and SMNVEV (reference sequence). The CDR3 coding sequence is TGTGCCAGCAGTCCCCGGCCAGGGGTATTGTACGAGCAGTACTTC. Translating gives CASSPRPGVLYEQYF.

The CDR3 DNA sequence: TGTGCCTGGGGGCTTTGGCCGTTAGACTACGAGCAGTACTTC. Residues: CAWGLWPLDYEQYF. The chain recombines TRBV30 with TRBJ2-7; no clear D. Germline-derived CDR1 and CDR2 are GTSNPN and SVGIG (reference sequence). The CDR3 sequence is 14 residues long. With 5 bases removed from V and 3 bases from J, the gap between germline ends came to 17 bases.

This chain connects TRBV9 to TRBJ1-2; D uncertain. Germline CDR1 and CDR2: SGDLS and YYNGEE. CDR3 size: 15 residues. Deletions cut 4 bases from V and 3 bases from J, with 16 bases between. CDR3 coding DNA: TGTGCCAGCAGCCCCCGGGAAAGGGCTCACTATGGCTACACCTTC. Its translation is CASSPRERAHYGYTF.

The chain is built from TRBV6-7 and TRBJ2-2; 12 nucleotides match TRBD2. TRBV6-7 is reported as an ORF; its role is uncertain. The CDR3 extends over 18 amino acids. V shed 5 bases, J shed 0 bases, and the junction held 7 bases outside the gene matches. CDR3: CASSEALAGGANTGELFF. The CDR3 DNA sequence: TGTGCCAGCAGTGAAGCACTAGCGGGAGGCGCGAACACCGGGGAGCTGTTTTTT.

The V gene is TRBV18, the J gene TRBJ2-7; 11 positions match TRBD1. The trim removed 8 bases at V and 0 bases at J, leaving 0 bases unmatched. The germline gives CDR1 KGHSH, CDR2 LQKENI. CDR3 length: 13 residues. The CDR3 DNA reads TGTGCCAGCGGGACAGGGGGCTCCTACGAGCAGTACTTC. This gives the protein CASGTGGSYEQYF.

V gene TRBV7-7 combines with J gene TRBJ2-6; D ambiguous. This CDR3 is built from 17 residues. The ends were cut back, 5 bases at V and 5 bases at J, with 19 bases in the middle. Germline V gene lookup returns CDR1 SSHAT and CDR2 FNYEAQ (reference sequence). CDR3 coding DNA: TGTGCCAGCAGCCGTTATATTCCACAAAGTCGGGCCAACGTCCTGACTTTC. It translates to CASSRYIPQSRANVLTF.

Only a few counts were recorded for this clone. The chain is built from TRBV19 and TRBJ2-1; 9 bases fit TRBD2. The CDR3 sequence is 17 residues long. CDR1 is LNHDA and CDR2 is SQIVND in the germline V gene (reference sequence). V was pared by 3 bases and J by 5 bases, with 11 bases of the junction left unmatched. CDR3 residues: CASSIPSGNERDNEQFF. The CDR3 nucleotides read TGTGCCAGTAGTATCCCTAGCGGGAACGAGAGGGACAATGAGCAGTTCTTC.

This chain connects TRBV7-2 to TRBJ1-1; TRBD1 aligns across 9 bases. The germline V gene has CDR1 SGHTA and CDR2 FQGNSA. The CDR3 consists of 13 residues. Trimming took 4 bases from V and 5 from J; bases not matched to a gene: 2. CDR3 amino acids: CASSSQGATEAFF. The CDR3 DNA sequence: TGTGCCAGCAGCTCACAGGGGGCAACTGAAGCTTTCTTT.

The chain recombines TRBV5-1 with TRBJ1-1; D is unclear. With 4 bases removed from V and 0 bases from J, the gap between germline ends came to 10 bases. Germline lookup yields CDR1 SGHRS and CDR2 YFSETQ. CDR3 size: 14 residues. The CDR3 is CASSVDNLNTEAFF. CDR3 sequence (DNA): TGCGCCAGCAGCGTGGATAACTTGAACACTGAAGCTTTCTTT.

This clone was observed a handful of times. V gene TRBV7-9 combines with J gene TRBJ1-1; D unclear. The CDR3 extends over 14 amino acids. CDR1 and CDR2 from the germline V gene are SEHNR and FQNEAQ (reference sequence). The CDR3 region is CAVGQRSRYTEAFF. As DNA, the CDR3 is TGTGCGGTAGGGCAGAGGTCCAGGTACACTGAAGCTTTCTTT.

The CDR3 sequence is CASSLGQGVAGNTIYF. The CDR3 coding sequence is TGTGCCAGCAGCTTGGGACAGGGGGTTGCTGGAAACACCATATATTTT. The V and J genes are TRBV7-6 and TRBJ1-3; 11 bases map to TRBD1. V shed 3 bases, J shed 2 bases, and the junction held 3 bases outside the gene matches. Per the germline V gene, CDR1 is SGHVS and CDR2 is FNYEAQ. The CDR3 is 16 residues long.